This T cell receptor beta chain derives from a study of T-cell reconstitution after alpha-beta-depleted transplantation in children. Study observations and caveats: At around two months after transplant, the alpha-beta T cells were reportedly derived from several hundred expanded clones that came from non-depleted graft cells. T-cell numbers and diversity, one year after transplant, stemmed largely from T cells that were newly produced. High day-60 TCRbeta diversity in some patients came from surviving recipient T cells and thymic progenitors.

A TCRbeta library incorporating unique molecular identifiers was prepared. TCRdb used MiXCR to reprocess the PCR reads, holding one entry per CDR3 protein. This repertoire shows about 580,000 distinct CDR3 sequences, more than 20% found once; its top ten account for 13% to 15%. This clonotype came up a few times. Its cognate antigen is unknown. The starting material was PBMCs, mostly from graft donor cells, obtained 360 days after TCRalphabeta/CD19-depleted stem cell transplant. The sequence derives from a boy less than two years old who had a stem cell transplant for acute myeloid leukemia, so the T cells may come from the graft donor.

CDR3 DNA: TGTGCCACCAGTGTGCCGTATTTCAATGAGCAGTTCTTC. Translation gives CATSVPYFNEQFF. The gene calls are TRBV24-1 and TRBJ2-1, with D uncertain. This CDR3 comprises 13 residues. Trimming removed 5 bases from V and 6 bases from J, with 10 bases in between. Germline V gene data show CDR1 as KGHDR and CDR2 as SFDVKD.